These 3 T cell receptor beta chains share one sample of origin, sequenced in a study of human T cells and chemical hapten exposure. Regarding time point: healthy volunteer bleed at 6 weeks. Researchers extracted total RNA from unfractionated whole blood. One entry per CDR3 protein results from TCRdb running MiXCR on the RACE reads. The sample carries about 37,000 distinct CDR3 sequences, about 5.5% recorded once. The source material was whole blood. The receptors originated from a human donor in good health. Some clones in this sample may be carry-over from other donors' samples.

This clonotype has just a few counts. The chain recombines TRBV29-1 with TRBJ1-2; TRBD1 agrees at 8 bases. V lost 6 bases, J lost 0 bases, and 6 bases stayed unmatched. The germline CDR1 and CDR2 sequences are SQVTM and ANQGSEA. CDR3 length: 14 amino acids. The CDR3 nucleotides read TGCAGCGTCGGACAGGGATTGACTAACTATGGCTACACCTTC. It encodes CSVGQGLTNYGYTF.

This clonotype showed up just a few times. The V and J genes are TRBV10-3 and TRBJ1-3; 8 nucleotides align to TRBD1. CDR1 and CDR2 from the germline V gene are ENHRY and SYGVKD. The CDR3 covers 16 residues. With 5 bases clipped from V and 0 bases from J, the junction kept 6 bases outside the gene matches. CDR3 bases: TGTGCCATCAGTAGGGACAGGAGCAACTCTGGAAACACCATATATTTT. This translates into CAISRDRSNSGNTIYF.

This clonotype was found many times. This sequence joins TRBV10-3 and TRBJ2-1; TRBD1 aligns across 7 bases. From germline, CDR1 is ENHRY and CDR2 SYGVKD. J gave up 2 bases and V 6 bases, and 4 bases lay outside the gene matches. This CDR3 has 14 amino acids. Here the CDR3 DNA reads TGTGCCATCAGCGCCGACAGGGCCTACAATGAGCAGTTCTTC. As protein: CAISADRAYNEQFF.